This is a list of T cell receptor beta chains from one sample in a study. TCRdb itself ran the 5' RACE reads through MiXCR, one entry per CDR3 protein. This table holds some 31,000 distinct CDR3 sequences, approximately 27% found once. Sequencing used naive CD4+ T cells sorted from a lymph node. All receptors come from a female donor with breast cancer. Each CDR3 is given with its conserved first and last residue. D genes are given only for firm matches. The size entry is marked missing in some rows and otherwise reads once, few, many or a size class.

D	V	size	J	CDR3	DNA
TRBD2	TRBV5-1	many	TRBJ2-3	CASSFSGSSDTQYF	TGCGCCAGCAGCTTCAGCGGGAGCTCAGATACGCAGTATTTT
.	TRBV5-1	.	TRBJ2-3	CASSLDQGSDTQYF	TGCGCCAGCAGCTTGGATCAGGGGTCAGATACGCAGTATTTT
.	TRBV10-2	medium-sized	TRBJ2-2	CASWHTGELFF	TGCGCCAGCTGGCACACCGGGGAGCTGTTTTTT
.	TRBV27	.	TRBJ1-5	CASSIDRLNQPQHF	TGTGCCAGCAGTATCGACAGACTCAATCAGCCCCAGCATTTT
.	TRBV5-6	.	TRBJ1-2	CASSHLLALNYGYTF	TGTGCCAGCAGCCACCTATTAGCTCTAAACTATGGCTACACCTTC
.	TRBV5-6	.	TRBJ2-5	CASSLVRNQETQYF	TGTGCCAGCAGCTTGGTAAGAAACCAAGAGACCCAGTACTTC
TRBD2	TRBV20-1	many	TRBJ2-7	CSARGLAETYEQYF	TGCAGTGCTAGAGGGCTAGCGGAGACCTACGAGCAGTACTTC
TRBD2	TRBV5-1	many	TRBJ2-3	CASSLVIGGATTDTQYF	TGCGCCAGCAGCTTGGTAATCGGGGGGGCAACCACAGATACGCAGTATTTT
.	TRBV27	.	TRBJ1-4	CASGLQALNEKLFF	TGTGCCAGCGGTTTACAGGCCCTAAATGAAAAACTGTTTTTT
.	TRBV7-9	few	TRBJ2-2	CASSLALGLATGELFF	TGTGCCAGCAGCTTAGCCCTAGGACTCGCCACCGGGGAGCTGTTTTTT
TRBD1	TRBV5-1	many	TRBJ2-1	CASSLVPPGQGSYNEQFF	TGCGCCAGCAGCTTGGTCCCACCGGGACAGGGTTCCTACAATGAGCAGTTCTTC
.	TRBV5-5	.	TRBJ2-1	CASSSSPGTGDEQFF	TGTGCCAGCAGCTCCTCCCCGGGGACGGGCGATGAGCAGTTCTTC
.	TRBV27	.	TRBJ2-3	CASSLFFRGASTDTQYF	TGTGCCAGCAGTTTATTTTTCCGGGGGGCTAGCACAGATACGCAGTATTTT
.	TRBV7-2	few	TRBJ2-2	CASSPPGGRGTGELFF	TGTGCCAGCAGCCCCCCGGGGGGCCGAGGCACCGGGGAGCTGTTTTTT
TRBD1	TRBV6-2/TRBV6-3	many	TRBJ2-7	CASTGTASYEQYF	TGTGCCAGCACCGGGACAGCCTCCTACGAGCAGTACTTC
.	TRBV2	few	TRBJ1-5	CASTDGGPPQHF	TGTGCCAGCACCGACGGCGGGCCGCCCCAGCATTTT